The entry below describes one TCR beta chain. The CDR3 has 14 amino acids. Germline lookup yields CDR1 LNHDA and CDR2 SQIVND (reference sequence). The V gene lost 7 bases and the J gene lost 3 bases, with 15 bases spanning the gap. Clones were sequenced by immunoSEQ multiplex PCR, and TCRdb holds only the in-frame ones, with some missing. The repertoire includes about 160,000 clones, about 93% of them detected once, and roughly 4.8% sits in the top ten. The sample comes from a study of blood T cell repertoires in COVID-19. Background on the study: Spain, Italy and the United States supplied samples that represented acute and convalescent COVID-19.

Sequencing input: peripheral blood. The TCR comes from a woman in her forties or fifties with acute or convalescent COVID-19. This rearrangement joins TRBV19 to TRBJ1-2, with D tentatively TRBD1 (6 bases). The CDR3 DNA sequence: TGTGCCAGTACCAAAGACAGGTCGGACTATGGCTACACCTTC. Amino acid sequence: CASTKDRSDYGYTF. Variable domain in full (rest from reference TRBV19 and TRBJ1-2): DGGITQSPKYLFRKEGQNVTLSCEQNLNHDAMYWYRQDPGQGLRLIYYSQIVNDFQKGDIAEGYSVSREKKESFPLTVTSAQKNPTAFYLCASTKDRSDYGYTFGSGTRLTVV.